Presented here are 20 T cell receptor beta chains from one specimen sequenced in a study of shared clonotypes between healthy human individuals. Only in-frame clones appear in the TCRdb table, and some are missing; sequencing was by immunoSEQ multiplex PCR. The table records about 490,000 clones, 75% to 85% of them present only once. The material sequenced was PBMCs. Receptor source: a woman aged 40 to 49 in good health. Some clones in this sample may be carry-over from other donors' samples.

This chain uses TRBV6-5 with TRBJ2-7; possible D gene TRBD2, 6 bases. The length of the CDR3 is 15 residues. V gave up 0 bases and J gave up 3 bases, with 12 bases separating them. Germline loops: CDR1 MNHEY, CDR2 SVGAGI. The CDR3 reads CASSYSTGVGYEQYF. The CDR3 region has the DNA TGTGCCAGCAGTTACTCGACGGGGGTGGGCTACGAGCAGTACTTC.

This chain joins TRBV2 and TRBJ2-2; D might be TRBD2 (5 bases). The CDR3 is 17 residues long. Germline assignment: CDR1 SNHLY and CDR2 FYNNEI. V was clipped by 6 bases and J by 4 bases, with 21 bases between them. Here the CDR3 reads CASSRTGLTGSTGELFF. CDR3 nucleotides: TGTGCCAGCAGCCGAACGGGGTTGACGGGAAGCACCGGGGAGCTGTTTTTT.

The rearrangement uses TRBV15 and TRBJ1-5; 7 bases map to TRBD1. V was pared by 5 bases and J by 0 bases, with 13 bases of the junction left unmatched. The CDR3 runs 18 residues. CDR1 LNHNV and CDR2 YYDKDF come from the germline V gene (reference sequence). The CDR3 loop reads CATSDYSGTAYSNQPQHF. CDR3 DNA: TGTGCCACCAGCGACTATTCCGGGACAGCATATAGCAATCAGCCCCAGCATTTT.

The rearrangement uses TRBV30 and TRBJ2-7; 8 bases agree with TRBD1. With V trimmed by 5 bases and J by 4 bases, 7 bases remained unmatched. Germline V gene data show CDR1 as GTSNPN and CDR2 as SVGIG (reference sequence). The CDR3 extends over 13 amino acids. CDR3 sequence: CAWRGTGRYEQYF. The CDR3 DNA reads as TGTGCCTGGCGTGGGACAGGCCGATACGAGCAGTACTTC.

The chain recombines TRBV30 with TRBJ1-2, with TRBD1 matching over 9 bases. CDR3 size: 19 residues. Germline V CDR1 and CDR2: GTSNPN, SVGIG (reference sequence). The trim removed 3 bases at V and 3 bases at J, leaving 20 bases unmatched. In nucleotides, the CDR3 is TGTGCCTGGAGCACACAGACCGGGACAGGGAGGGGATTGGACTATGGCTACACCTTC. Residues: CAWSTQTGTGRGLDYGYTF.

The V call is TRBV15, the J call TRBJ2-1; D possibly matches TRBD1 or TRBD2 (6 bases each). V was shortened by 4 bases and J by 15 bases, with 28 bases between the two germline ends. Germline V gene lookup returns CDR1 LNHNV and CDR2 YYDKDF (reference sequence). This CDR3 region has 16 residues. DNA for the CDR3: TGTGCCACCAGCAAGAGTTTGGCCCGGGGGCGCGAGGGGCGGTTCTTC. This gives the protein CATSKSLARGREGRFF.

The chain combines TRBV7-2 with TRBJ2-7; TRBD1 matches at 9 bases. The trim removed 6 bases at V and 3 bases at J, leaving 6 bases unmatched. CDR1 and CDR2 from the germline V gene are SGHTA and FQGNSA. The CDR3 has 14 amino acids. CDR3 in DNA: TGTGCCAGCAGGCTAGGACAGGGGTTCTACGAGCAGTACTTC. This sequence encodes CASRLGQGFYEQYF.

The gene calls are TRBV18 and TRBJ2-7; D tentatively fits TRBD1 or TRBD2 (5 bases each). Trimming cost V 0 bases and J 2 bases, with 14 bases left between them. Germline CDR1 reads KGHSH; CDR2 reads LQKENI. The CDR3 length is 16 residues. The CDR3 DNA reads TGTGCCAGCTCACCACCTAACCCGGGACCAACCTACGAGCAGTACTTC. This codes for CASSPPNPGPTYEQYF.

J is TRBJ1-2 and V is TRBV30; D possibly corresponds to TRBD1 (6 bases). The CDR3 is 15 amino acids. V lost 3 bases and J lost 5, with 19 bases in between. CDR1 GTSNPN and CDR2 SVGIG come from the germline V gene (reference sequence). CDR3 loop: CAWRETNTGMYGYTF. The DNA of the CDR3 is TGTGCCTGGAGGGAAACCAATACAGGGATGTATGGCTACACCTTC.

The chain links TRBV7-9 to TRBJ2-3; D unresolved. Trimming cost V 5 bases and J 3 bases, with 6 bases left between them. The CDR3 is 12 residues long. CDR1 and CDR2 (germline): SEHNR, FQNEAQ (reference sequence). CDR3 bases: TGTGCCAGCAGCGAAAGGACAGATACGCAGTATTTT. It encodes CASSERTDTQYF.

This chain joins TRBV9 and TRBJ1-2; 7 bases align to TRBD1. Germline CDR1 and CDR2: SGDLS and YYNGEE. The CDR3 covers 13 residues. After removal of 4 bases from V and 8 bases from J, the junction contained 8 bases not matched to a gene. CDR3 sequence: CASSPEQGVGYTF. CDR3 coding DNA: TGTGCCAGCAGCCCAGAGCAGGGGGTCGGCTACACCTTC. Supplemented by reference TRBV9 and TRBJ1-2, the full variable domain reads DSGVTQTPKHLITATGQRVTLRCSPRSGDLSVYWYQQSLDQGLQFLIQYYNGEERAKGNILERFSAQQFPDLHSELNLSSLELGDSALYFCASSPEQGVGYTFGSGTRLTVV.

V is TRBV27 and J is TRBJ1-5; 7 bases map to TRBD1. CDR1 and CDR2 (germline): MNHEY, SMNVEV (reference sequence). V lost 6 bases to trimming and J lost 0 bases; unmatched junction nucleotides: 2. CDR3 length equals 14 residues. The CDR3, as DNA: TGTGCCAGCAGAGAGGGGGCTAGCAATCAGCCCCAGCATTTT. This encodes CASREGASNQPQHF.

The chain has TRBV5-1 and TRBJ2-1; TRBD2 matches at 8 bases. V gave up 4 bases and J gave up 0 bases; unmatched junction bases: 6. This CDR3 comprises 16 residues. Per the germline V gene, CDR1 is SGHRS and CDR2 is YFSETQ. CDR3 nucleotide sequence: TGCGCCAGCAGCGCCGGGACTAGAAGCTCCTACAATGAGCAGTTCTTC. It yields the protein CASSAGTRSSYNEQFF. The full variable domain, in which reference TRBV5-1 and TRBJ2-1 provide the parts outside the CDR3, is KAGVTQTPRYLIKTRGQQVTLSCSPISGHRSVSWYQQTPGQGLQFLFEYFSETQRNKGNFPGRFSGRQFSNSRSEMNVSTLELGDSALYLCASSAGTRSSYNEQFFGPGTRLTVL.

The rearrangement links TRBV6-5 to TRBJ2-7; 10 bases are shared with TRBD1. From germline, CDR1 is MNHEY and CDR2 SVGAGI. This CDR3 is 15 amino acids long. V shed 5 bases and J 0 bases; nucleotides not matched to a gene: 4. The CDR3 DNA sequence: TGTGCCAGCAGTACGAGGACAGGGGGCTCCTACGAGCAGTACTTC. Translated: CASSTRTGGSYEQYF.

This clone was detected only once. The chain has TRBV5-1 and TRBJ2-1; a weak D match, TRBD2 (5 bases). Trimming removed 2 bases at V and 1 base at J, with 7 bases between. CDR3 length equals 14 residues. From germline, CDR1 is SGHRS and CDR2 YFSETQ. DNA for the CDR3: TGCGCCAGCAGCTTCCCGGGGTCCTACAATGAGCAGTTCTTC. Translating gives CASSFPGSYNEQFF.

CDR3 sequence: CAWSVGGGAYEQYF. CDR3 DNA sequence: TGTGCCTGGAGTGTTGGGGGAGGGGCCTACGAGCAGTACTTC. The chain employs TRBV30 and TRBJ2-7, with 7 positions matching TRBD2. The junction had 4 bases not matched to a gene; V was cut back by 0 bases and J by 2 bases. This CDR3 region has 14 residues. Germline assignment: CDR1 GTSNPN and CDR2 SVGIG (reference sequence).

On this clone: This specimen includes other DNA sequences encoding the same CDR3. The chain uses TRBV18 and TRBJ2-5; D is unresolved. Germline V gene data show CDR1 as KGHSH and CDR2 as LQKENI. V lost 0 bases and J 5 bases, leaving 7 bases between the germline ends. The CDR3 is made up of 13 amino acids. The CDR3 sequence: CASSPPGRETQYF. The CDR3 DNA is TGTGCCAGCTCACCACCAGGGCGTGAGACCCAGTACTTC.

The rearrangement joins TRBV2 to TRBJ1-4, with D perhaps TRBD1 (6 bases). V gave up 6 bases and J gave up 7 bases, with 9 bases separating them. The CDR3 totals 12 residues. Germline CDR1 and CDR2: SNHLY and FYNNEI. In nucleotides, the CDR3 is TGTGCCAGCAGGAAGGACAGTGAAAAACTGTTTTTT. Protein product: CASRKDSEKLFF.

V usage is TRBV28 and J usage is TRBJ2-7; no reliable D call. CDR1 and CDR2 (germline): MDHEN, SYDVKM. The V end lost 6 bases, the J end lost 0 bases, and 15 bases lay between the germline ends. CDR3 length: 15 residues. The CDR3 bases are TGTGCCAGCAGCCAGCCGACTGATCCCTCCTACGAGCAGTACTTC. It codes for CASSQPTDPSYEQYF.

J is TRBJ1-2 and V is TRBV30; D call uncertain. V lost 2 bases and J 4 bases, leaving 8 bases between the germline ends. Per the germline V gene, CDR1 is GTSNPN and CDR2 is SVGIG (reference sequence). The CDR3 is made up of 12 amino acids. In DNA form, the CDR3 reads TGTGCCTGGAGTTCGGGTGGCTATGGCTACACCTTC. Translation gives CAWSSGGYGYTF.